The present T cell receptor (beta chain) was sequenced within a study of T cells in Graves' hyperthyroidism and ophthalmopathy. Study-wide points: Most thyroid clonotypes that were expanded above 0.001 also turned up in blood.

Template material for amplifying TCR beta CDR3 regions consisted of RNA transcripts. TCR CDR3 regions were first amplified by RT-PCR with HTBI primers. TCRdb itself ran the multiplex PCR reads through MiXCR, one entry per CDR3 protein. This table holds around 520,000 distinct CDR3 sequences, approximately 14% found once. This clonotype was seen repeatedly, ten times or more. Its matching antigen is unknown. The V gene's germline CDR1 is SNHLY and CDR2 FYNNEI. V was cut by 8 bases and J by 1 base, with 17 bases left in between. This CDR3 is 16 amino acids long. This TCR was recovered from a woman aged 18-29 years with Graves' hyperthyroidism. This sequence joins TRBV2 and TRBJ2-2; D is possibly TRBD2 (6 bases). Source material: blood. DNA for the CDR3: TGTGCCAGCTCTCTGGCCCGGACTAAGAACACCGGGGAGCTGTTTTTT. Protein: CASSLARTKNTGELFF.